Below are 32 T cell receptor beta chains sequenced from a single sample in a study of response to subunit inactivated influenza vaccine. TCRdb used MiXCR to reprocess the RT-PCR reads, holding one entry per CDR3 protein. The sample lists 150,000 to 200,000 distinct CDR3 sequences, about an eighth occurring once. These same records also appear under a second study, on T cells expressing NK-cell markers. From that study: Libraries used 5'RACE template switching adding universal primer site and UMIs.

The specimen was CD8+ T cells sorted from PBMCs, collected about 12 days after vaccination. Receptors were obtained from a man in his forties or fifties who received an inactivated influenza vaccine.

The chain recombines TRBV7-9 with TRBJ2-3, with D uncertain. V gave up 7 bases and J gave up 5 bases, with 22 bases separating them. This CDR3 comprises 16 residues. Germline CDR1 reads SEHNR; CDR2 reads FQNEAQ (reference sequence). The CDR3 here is CASNGRLLPSVDTQYF. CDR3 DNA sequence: TGTGCCAGCAACGGAAGACTTCTCCCTTCAGTAGATACGCAGTATTTT.

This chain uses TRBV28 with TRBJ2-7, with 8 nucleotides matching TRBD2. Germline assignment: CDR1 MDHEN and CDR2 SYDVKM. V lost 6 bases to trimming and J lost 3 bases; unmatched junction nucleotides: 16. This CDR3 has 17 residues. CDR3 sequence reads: CASRPTGGATGLYEQYF. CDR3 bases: TGTGCCAGCAGGCCAACGGGAGGGGCCACAGGTCTCTACGAGCAGTACTTC. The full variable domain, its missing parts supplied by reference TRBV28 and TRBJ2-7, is DVKVTQSSRYLVKRTGEKVFLECVQDMDHENMFWYRQDPGLGLRLIYFSYDVKMKEKGDIPEGYSVSREKKERFSLILESASTNQTSMYLCASRPTGGATGLYEQYFGPGTRLTVT.

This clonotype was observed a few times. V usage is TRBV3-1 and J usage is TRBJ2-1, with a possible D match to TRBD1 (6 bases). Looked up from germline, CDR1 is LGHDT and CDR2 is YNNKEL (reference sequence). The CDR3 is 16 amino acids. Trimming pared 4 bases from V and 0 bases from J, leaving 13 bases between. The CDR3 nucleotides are TGTGCCAGCAGCCCTTGGCAGGGGAGCTCCTACAATGAGCAGTTCTTC. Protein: CASSPWQGSSYNEQFF.

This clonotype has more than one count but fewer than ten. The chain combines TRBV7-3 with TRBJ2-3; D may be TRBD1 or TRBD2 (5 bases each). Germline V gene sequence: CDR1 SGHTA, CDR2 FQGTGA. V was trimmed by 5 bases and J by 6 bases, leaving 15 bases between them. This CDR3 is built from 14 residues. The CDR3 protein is CASSRGPRVDTQYF. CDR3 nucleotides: TGTGCCAGCAGCCGGGGACCCCGGGTCGATACGCAGTATTTT. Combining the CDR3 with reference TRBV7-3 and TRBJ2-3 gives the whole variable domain GAGVSQTPSNKVTEKGKYVELRCDPISGHTALYWYRQSLGQGPEFLIYFQGTGAADDSGLPNDRFFAVRPEGSVSTLKIQRTERGDSAVYLCASSRGPRVDTQYFGPGTRLTVL.

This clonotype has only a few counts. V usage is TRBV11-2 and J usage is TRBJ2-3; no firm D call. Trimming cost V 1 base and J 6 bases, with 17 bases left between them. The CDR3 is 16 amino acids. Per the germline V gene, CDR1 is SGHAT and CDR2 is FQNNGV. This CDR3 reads CASSLVWSPSADTQYF. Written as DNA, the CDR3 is TGTGCCAGCAGCTTAGTCTGGAGTCCCTCGGCTGATACGCAGTATTTT.

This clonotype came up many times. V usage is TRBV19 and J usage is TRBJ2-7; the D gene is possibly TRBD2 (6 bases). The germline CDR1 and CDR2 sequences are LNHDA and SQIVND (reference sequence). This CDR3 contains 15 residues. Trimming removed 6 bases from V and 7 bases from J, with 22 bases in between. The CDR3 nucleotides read TGTGCCAGTAGGCCCGAGGCTGGGGACTCTAGGGAGCAGTACTTC. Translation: CASRPEAGDSREQYF.

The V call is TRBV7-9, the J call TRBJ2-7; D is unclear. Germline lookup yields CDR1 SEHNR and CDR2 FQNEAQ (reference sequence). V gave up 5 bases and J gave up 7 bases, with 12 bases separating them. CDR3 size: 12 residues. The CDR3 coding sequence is TGTGCCAGCAGCCACCACGCTGATGAGCAGTACTTC. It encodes CASSHHADEQYF.

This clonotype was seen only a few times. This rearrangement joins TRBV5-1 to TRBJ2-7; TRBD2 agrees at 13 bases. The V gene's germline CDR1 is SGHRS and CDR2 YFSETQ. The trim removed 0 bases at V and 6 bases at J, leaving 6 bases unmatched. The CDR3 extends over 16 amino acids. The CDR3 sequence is CASSLATGTSGIEQYF. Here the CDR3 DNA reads TGCGCCAGCAGCTTGGCCACCGGGACTAGCGGGATCGAGCAGTACTTC.

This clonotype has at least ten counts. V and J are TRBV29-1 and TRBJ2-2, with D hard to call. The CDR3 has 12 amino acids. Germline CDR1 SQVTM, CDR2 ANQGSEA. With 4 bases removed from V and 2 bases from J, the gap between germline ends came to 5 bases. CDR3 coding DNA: TGCAGCGTTGTGGTAAACACCGGGGAGCTGTTTTTT. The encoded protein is CSVVVNTGELFF.

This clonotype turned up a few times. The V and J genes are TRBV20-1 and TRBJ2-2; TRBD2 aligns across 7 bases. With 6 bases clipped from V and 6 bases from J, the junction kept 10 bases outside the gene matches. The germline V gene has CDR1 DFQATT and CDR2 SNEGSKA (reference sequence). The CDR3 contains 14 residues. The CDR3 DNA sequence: TGCAGTGCGGCCCTAGCGGAACCTTCCGGGGAGCTGTTTTTT. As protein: CSAALAEPSGELFF.

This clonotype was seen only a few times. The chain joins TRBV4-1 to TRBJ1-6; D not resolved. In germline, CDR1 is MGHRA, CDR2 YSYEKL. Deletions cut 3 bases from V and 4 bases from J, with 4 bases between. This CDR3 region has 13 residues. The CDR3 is CASSQNYNSPLHF. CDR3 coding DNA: TGCGCCAGCAGCCAGAATTATAATTCACCCCTCCACTTT.

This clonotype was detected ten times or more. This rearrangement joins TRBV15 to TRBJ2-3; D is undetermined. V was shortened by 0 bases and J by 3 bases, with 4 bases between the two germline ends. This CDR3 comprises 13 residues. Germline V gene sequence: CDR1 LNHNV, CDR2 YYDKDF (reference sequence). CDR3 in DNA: TGTGCCACCAGCAGAGACAAGACAGATACGCAGTATTTT. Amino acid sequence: CATSRDKTDTQYF. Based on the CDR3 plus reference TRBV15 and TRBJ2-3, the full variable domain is DAMVIQNPRYQVTQFGKPVTLSCSQTLNHNVMYWYQQKSSQAPKLLFHYYDKDFNNEADTPDNFQSRRPNTSFCFLDIRSPGLGDTAMYLCATSRDKTDTQYFGPGTRLTVL.

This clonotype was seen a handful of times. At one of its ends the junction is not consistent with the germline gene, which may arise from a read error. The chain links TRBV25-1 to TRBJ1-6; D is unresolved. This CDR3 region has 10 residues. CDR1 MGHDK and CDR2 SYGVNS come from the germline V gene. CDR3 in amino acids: CASESGEFYF. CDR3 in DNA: TGTGCCAGCGAGTCCGGCGAGTTTTACTTT.

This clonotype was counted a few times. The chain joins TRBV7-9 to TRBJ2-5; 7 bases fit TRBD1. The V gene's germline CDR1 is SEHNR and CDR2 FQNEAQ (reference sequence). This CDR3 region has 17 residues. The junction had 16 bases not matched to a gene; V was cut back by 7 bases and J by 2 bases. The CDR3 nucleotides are TGTGCCAGCACCGTATGGCACGACAGGGATCAACAAGAGACCCAGTACTTC. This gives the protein CASTVWHDRDQQETQYF. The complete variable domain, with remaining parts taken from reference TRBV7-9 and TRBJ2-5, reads DTGVSQNPRHKITKRGQNVTFRCDPISEHNRLYWYRQTLGQGPEFLTYFQNEAQLEKSRLLSDRFSAERPKGSFSTLEIQRTEQGDSAMYLCASTVWHDRDQQETQYFGPGTRLLVL.

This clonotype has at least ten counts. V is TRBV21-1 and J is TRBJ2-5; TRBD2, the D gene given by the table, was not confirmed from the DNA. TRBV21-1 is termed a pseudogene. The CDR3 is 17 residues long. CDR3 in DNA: TGTGCCAGCAGCACACCACTAGCGGGAGGGCCGGAGGAGACCCAGTACTTC. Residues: CASSTPLAGGPEETQYF.

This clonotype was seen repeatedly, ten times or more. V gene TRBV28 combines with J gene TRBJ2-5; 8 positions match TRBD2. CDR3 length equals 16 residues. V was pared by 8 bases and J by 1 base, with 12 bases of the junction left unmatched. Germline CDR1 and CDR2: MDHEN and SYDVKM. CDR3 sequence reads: CASEGPPGGLQETQYF. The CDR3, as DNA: TGTGCCAGCGAAGGCCCCCCGGGGGGGCTCCAAGAGACCCAGTACTTC.

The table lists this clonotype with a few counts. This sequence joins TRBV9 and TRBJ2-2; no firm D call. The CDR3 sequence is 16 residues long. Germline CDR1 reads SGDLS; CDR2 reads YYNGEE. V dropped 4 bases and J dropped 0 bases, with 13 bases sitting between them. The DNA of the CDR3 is TGTGCCAGCAGCCTCATCGGAAGTCCGAACACCGGGGAGCTGTTTTTT. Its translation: CASSLIGSPNTGELFF.

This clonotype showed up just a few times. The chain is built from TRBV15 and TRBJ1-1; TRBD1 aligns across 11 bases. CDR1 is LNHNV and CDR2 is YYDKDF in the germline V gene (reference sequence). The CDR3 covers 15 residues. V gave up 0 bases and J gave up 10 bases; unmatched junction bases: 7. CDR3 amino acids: CATSRDLGTGGRAFF. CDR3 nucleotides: TGTGCCACCAGCAGAGATCTGGGGACAGGGGGAAGAGCTTTCTTT.

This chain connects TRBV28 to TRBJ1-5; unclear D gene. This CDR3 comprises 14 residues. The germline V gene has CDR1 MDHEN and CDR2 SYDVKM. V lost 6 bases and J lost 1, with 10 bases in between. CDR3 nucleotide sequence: TGTGCCAGCAGACCCTGGATGAGCAATCAGCCCCAGCATTTT. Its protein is CASRPWMSNQPQHF.

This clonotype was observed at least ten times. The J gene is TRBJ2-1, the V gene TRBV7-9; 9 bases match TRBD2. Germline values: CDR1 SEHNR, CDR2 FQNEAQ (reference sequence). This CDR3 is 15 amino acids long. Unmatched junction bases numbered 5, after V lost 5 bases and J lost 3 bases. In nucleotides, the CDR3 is TGTGCCAGCAGCCGTTTAGCGGGAGTCTACAATGAGCAGTTCTTC. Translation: CASSRLAGVYNEQFF.

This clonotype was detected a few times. CDR3 sequence reads: CASSEGQGLETQYF. Here the CDR3 DNA reads TGTGCCAGCAGCGAGGGACAGGGGTTAGAGACCCAGTACTTC. V usage is TRBV7-7 and J usage is TRBJ2-5, with TRBD1 matching over 10 bases. Germline values: CDR1 SSHAT, CDR2 FNYEAQ (reference sequence). The CDR3 runs to 14 residues. With V trimmed by 5 bases and J by 4 bases, 4 bases remained unmatched. The full variable domain, completed using reference TRBV7-7 and TRBJ2-5, is GAGVSQSPRYKVTKRGQDVTLRCDPISSHATLYWYQQALGQGPEFLTYFNYEAQPDKSGLPSDRFSAERPEGSISTLTIQRTEQRDSAMYRCASSEGQGLETQYFGPGTRLLVL.

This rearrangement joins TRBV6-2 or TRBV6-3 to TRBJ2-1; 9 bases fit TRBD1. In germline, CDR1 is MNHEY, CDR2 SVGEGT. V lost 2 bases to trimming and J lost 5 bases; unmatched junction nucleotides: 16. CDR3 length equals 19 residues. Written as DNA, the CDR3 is TGTGCCAGCAGTTACCCGGGACAGGGACCATGGGGGGTTGACAATGAGCAGTTCTTC. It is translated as CASSYPGQGPWGVDNEQFF.

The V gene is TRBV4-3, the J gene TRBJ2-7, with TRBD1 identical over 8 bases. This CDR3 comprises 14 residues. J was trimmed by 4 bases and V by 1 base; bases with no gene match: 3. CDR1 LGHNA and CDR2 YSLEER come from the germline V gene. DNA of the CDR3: TGCGCCAGCAGCCAAGGTCGACAGGGGTACGAGCAGTACTTC. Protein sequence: CASSQGRQGYEQYF.

This chain's CDR3 is CASSLELGGDSYEQYF. The DNA of the CDR3 is TGTGCCAGCAGCTTAGAGTTGGGCGGGGACTCCTACGAGCAGTACTTC. The J gene is TRBJ2-7, the V gene TRBV7-6; a weak D match, TRBD2 (6 bases). V was pared by 1 base and J by 0 bases, with 13 bases between. The CDR3 runs 16 residues. Germline lookup yields CDR1 SGHVS and CDR2 FNYEAQ.

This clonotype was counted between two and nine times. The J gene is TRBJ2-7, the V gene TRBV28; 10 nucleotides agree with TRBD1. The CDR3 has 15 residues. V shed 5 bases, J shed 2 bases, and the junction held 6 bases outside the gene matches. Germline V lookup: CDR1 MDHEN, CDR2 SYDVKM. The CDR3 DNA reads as TGTGCCAGCAGTAATTCCGGGACAGGGGCCTACGAGCAGTACTTC. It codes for CASSNSGTGAYEQYF.

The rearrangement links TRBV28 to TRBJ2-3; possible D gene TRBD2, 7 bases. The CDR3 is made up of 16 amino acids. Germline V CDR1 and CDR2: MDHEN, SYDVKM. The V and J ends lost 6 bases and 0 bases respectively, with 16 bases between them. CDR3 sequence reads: CASSRGAAPSTDTQYF. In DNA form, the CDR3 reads TGTGCCAGCAGCCGGGGGGCCGCCCCTAGCACAGATACGCAGTATTTT.

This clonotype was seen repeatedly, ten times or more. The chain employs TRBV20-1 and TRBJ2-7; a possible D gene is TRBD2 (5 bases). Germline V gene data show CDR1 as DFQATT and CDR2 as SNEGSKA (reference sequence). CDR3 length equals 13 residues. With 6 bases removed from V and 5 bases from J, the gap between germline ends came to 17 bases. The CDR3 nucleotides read TGCAGTGCCCGGTCGGGGTTAGGCAACGAGCAGTACTTC. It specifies CSARSGLGNEQYF.

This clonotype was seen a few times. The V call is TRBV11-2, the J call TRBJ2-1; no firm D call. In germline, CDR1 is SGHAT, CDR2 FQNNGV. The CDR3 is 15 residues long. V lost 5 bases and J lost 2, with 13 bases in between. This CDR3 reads CASSRAYDPYNEQFF. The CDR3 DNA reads TGTGCCAGCAGCCGAGCCTACGACCCCTACAATGAGCAGTTCTTC.

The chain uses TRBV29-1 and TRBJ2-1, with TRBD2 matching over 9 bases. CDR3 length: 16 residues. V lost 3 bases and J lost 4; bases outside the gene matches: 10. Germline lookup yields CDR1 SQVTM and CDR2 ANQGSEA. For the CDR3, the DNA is TGCAGCGTTGAGGGGATTCTAGCGGGAAGTTACAATGAGCAGTTCTTC. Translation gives CSVEGILAGSYNEQFF.

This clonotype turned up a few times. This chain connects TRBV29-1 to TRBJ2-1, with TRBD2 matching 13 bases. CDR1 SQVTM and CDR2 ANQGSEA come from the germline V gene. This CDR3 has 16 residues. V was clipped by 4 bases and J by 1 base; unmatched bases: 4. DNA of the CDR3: TGCAGCGTTGCTGGGACTAGCGGGATGTCCTACAATGAGCAGTTCTTC. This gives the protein CSVAGTSGMSYNEQFF.

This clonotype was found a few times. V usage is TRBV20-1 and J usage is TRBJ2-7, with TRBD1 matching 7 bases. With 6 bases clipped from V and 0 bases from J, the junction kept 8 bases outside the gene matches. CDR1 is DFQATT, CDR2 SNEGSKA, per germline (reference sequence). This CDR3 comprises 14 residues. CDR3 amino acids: CSARDSAYSYEQYF. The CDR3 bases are TGCAGTGCCCGGGACAGCGCTTACTCCTACGAGCAGTACTTC.

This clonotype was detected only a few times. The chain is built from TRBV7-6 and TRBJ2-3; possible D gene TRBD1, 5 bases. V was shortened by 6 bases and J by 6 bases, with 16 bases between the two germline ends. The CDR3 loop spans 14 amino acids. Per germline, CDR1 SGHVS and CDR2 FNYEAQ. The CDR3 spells CASSRTSLQDTQYF. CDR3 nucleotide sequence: TGTGCCAGCAGTCGGACAAGCCTGCAGGATACGCAGTATTTT. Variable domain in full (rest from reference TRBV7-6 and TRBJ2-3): GAGVSQSPRYKVTKRGQDVALRCDPISGHVSLYWYRQALGQGPEFLTYFNYEAQQDKSGLPNDRFSAERPEGSISTLTIQRTEQRDSAMYRCASSRTSLQDTQYFGPGTRLTVL.